Sequencing of this T cell receptor beta chain was carried out in a study of radiation and T cells in renal cell carcinoma. Overall study results and limits: No pretreatment tumor biopsies were available for baseline clonotypes. Top tumor clonotypes rose in blood 2 weeks post-radiation, then contracted.

Sequencing used immunoSEQ multiplex PCR; TCRdb keeps in-frame clones, though not all of them. The sample consists of over 25,000 clones, 81% of them appearing once. This clone has just a few counts. Its cognate antigen is unknown. Specified time point: blood 4 weeks post-SBRT, at nephrectomy. Treatment specified: 15 Gy SBRT to primary tumor, nephrectomy 4 weeks later. Nephrectomy followed 15 Gy stereotactic body radiation by 4 weeks. Clear cell pathology was present in this patient's renal cell carcinoma. The CDR3 is 14 amino acids. Germline CDR1 SNHLY, CDR2 FYNNEI. Trimming shortened V by 1 base and J by 4 bases, and 7 bases separated the two germline ends.

V usage is TRBV2 and J usage is TRBJ1-4; unclear D gene. This sequence originates from a man in his fifties or sixties with renal cell carcinoma. The sample consisted of blood, taken from a patient whose treatment included radiotherapy and nephrectomy. CDR3 in DNA: TGTGCCAGCAGTGAAGAAAAGGGTAATGAAAAACTGTTTTTT. It yields the protein CASSEEKGNEKLFF.